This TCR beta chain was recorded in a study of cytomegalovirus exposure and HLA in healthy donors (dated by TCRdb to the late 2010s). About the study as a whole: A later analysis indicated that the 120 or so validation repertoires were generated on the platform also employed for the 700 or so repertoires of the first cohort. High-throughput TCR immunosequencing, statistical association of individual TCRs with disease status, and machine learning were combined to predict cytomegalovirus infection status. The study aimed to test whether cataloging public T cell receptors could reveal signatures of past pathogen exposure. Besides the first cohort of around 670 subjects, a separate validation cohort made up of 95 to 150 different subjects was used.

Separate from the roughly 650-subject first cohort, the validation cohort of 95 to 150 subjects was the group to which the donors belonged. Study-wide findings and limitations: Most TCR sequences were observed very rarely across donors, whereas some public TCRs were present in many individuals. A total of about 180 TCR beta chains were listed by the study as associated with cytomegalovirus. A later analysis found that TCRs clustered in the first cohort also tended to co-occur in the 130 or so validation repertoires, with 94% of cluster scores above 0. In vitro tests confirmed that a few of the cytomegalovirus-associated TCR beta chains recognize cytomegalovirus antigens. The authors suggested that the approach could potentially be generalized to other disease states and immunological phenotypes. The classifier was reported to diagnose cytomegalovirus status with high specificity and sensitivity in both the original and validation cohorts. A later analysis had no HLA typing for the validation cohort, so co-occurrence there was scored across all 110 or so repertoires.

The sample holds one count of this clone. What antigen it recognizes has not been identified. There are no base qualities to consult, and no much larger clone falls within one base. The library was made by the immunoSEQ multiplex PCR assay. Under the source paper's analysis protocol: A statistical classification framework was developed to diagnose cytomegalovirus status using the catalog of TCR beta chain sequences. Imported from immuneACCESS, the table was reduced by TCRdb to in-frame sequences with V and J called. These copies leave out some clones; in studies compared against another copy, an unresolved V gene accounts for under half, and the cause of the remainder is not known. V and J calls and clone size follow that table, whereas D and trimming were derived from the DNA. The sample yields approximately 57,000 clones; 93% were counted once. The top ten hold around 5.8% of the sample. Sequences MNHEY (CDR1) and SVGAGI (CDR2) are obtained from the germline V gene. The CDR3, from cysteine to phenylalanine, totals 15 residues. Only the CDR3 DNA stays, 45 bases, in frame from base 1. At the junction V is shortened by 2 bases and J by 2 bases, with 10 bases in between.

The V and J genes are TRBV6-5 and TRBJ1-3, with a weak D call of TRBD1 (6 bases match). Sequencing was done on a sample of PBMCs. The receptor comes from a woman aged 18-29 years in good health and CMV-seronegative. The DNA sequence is TGTGCCAGCAGTTACGGGGGGGCGCCTGGAAACACCATATATTTT. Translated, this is CASSYGGAPGNTIYF.